This TCR beta chain was sequenced in a study of CD8 T cells in Susac syndrome. Study-wide points: Where Susac syndrome CD4+ T cell repertoires were concerned, no clonal expansion was evident.

The V end lost 6 bases, the J end lost 6 bases, and 11 bases lay between the germline ends. The CDR3 is 12 amino acids. From germline, CDR1 is MNHNY and CDR2 SVGAGI (reference sequence). cDNA came from about 0.46 to 1 ug RNA primed by random hexamers. Amplification of TCR beta CDR3 by immunoSEQ multiplex PCR spanned 54 Vbeta and 13 Jbeta. TCRdb re-analysed the immunoSEQ multiplex PCR reads in MiXCR, keeping a single row per CDR3 protein. The data contain 170,000 or so distinct CDR3 sequences, about 96% of them singletons. Note on this clonotype: Its target is not known.

Sequencing of TCR beta, carried out with a high-throughput approach, was applied to CD8+ and CD4+ T cells from the blood. Sequencing was carried out using CD4+ T cells from PBMCs. This receptor was taken from a human donor with Susac syndrome. The chain uses TRBV6-6 and TRBJ1-2; the D is unclear. The CDR3 loop is CASRAARHGYTF. The CDR3 nucleotides are TGTGCCAGCAGGGCTGCGCGGCATGGCTACACCTTC.